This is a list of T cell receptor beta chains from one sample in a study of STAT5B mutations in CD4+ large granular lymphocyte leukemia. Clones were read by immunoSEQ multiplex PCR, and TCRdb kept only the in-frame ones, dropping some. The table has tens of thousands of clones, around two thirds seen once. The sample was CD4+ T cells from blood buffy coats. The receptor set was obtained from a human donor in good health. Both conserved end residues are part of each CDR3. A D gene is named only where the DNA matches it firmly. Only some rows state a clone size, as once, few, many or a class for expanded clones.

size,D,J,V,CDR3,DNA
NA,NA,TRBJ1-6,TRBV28,CASSWGGLNSPLHF,TGTGCCAGCAGTTGGGGGGGGCTCAATTCACCCCTCCACTTT
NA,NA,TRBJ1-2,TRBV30,CAWSVSGYGYTF,TGTGCCTGGAGTGTCTCTGGCTATGGCTACACCTTC
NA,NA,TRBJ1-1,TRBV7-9,CASSPQSF,TGTGCCAGCAGCCCACAATCCTTT
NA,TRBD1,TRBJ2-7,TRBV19,CASSMAGTGGYEQYF,TGTGCCAGTAGTATGGCCGGGACAGGGGGCTACGAGCAGTACTTC
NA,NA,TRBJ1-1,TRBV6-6,CASSYSTGATFF,TGTGCCAGCAGTTACTCGACAGGCGCAACTTTCTTT
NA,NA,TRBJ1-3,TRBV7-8,CASSLEAYGNTIYF,TGTGCCAGCAGCTTAGAAGCGTACGGAAACACCATATATTTT
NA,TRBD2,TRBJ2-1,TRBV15,CATSREGLAGGKQFF,TGTGCCACCAGCAGAGAAGGACTAGCGGGAGGGAAGCAGTTCTTC
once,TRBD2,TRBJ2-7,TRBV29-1,CSVAAGGSYEQYF,TGCAGCGTTGCTGCGGGAGGGTCCTACGAGCAGTACTTC
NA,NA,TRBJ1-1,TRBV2,CASGRMTAEAFF,TGTGCCAGCGGACGGATGACGGCTGAAGCTTTCTTT
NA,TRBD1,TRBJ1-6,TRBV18,CASSANRGQSSYNSPLHF,TGTGCCAGCTCAGCGAACAGGGGGCAGAGCTCCTATAATTCACCCCTCCACTTT
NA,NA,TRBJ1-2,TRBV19,CASSIRFGRPYGYTF,TGTGCCAGTAGTATAAGGTTCGGACGGCCCTATGGCTACACCTTC
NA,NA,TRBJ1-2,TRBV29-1,CSVAGMGYGYTF,TGCAGCGTGGCAGGGATGGGCTATGGCTACACCTTC
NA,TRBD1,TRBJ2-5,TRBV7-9,CASSPGGTGTQYF,TGTGCCAGCAGCCCAGGGGGCACCGGGACCCAGTACTTC
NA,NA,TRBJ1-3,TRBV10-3,CAISERREISGNTIYF,TGTGCCATCAGTGAACGCAGGGAGATATCTGGAAACACCATATATTTT
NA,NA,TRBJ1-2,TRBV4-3,CASSQELIERNYGYTF,TGCGCCAGCAGCCAAGAATTAATTGAACGTAACTATGGCTACACCTTC
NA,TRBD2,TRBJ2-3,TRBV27,CASRGTSGRFGGTDTQYF,TGTGCCAGCAGGGGGACTAGCGGGAGGTTTGGCGGAACAGATACGCAGTATTTT
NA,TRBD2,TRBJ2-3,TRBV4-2,CASSPYVSGGRTDTQYF,TGTGCCAGCAGCCCCTACGTGTCGGGAGGGCGCACAGATACGCAGTATTTT
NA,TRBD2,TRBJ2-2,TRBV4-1,CASSQTSGSPTGELFF,TGCGCCAGCAGCCAGACAAGCGGGAGCCCCACCGGGGAGCTGTTTTTT
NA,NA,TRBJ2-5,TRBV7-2,CASSFGSGAQETQYF,NA
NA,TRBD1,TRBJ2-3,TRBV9,CASSNTGASPTQYF,TGTGCCAGCAGCAATACAGGGGCATCGCCCACGCAGTATTTT
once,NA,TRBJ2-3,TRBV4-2,CASSQEVPSARTDTQYF,TGTGCCAGCAGCCAAGAAGTCCCGAGCGCCCGCACAGATACGCAGTATTTT
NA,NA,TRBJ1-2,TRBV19,CASRPQGTYGYTF,TGTGCCAGTAGACCACAGGGAACCTATGGCTACACCTTC
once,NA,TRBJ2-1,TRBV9,CASSAVGGPLNEQFF,TGTGCCAGCAGCGCAGTTGGGGGGCCGTTGAATGAGCAGTTCTTC
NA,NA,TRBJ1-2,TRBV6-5,CASSASWENYGYTF,TGTGCCAGCAGTGCCTCGTGGGAAAACTATGGCTACACCTTC
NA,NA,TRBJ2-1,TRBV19,CASSIGGFGGESNEQFF,TGTGCCAGTAGTATAGGGGGGTTTGGGGGCGAGAGCAATGAGCAGTTCTTC
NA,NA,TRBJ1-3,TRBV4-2,CASSPGSSGGGNTIYF,TGTGCCAGCAGCCCCGGAAGCTCTGGGGGCGGAAACACCATATATTTT
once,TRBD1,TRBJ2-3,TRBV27,CASRTGAGDTQYF,TGTGCCAGCAGGACAGGGGCTGGGGATACGCAGTATTTT
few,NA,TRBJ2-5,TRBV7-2,CASSFGGTDQETQYF,TGTGCCAGCAGCTTTGGGGGGACAGATCAAGAGACCCAGTACTTC
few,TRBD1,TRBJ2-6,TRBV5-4,CASSSRGPGANVLTF,TGTGCCAGCAGCTCTAGGGGGCCAGGGGCCAACGTCCTGACTTTC
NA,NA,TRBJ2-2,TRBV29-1,CSVKAPGEETGELFF,TGCAGCGTAAAGGCCCCTGGTGAGGAAACCGGGGAGCTGTTTTTT
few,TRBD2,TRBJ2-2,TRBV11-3,CASSLGTSGRNGELFF,TGTGCCAGCAGCCTGGGGACTAGCGGGAGGAACGGGGAGCTGTTTTTT
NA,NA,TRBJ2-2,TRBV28,CASRRGFAGELFF,TGTGCCAGCAGGCGAGGTTTTGCCGGGGAGCTGTTTTTT
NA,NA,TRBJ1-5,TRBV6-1,CASSAISQPQHF,TGTGCCAGCAGTGCGATTAGTCAGCCCCAGCATTTT
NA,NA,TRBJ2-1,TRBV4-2,CASSQGRMSSYNEQFF,TGTGCCAGCAGCCAGGGACGGATGAGCTCCTACAATGAGCAGTTCTTC
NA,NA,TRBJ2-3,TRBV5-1,CASSLVAGRTYTDTQYF,TGCGCCAGCAGCTTGGTTGCGGGACGGACGTACACAGATACGCAGTATTTT
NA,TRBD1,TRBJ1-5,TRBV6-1,CASRPRQGDQPQHF,TGTGCCAGCAGGCCGCGACAGGGCGATCAGCCCCAGCATTTT
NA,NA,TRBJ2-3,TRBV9,CASSPRQVPDTQYF,TGTGCCAGCAGCCCTCGACAGGTTCCAGATACGCAGTATTTT
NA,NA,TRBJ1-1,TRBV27,CASSQQRNTEAFF,TGTGCCAGCAGCCAACAGAGGAACACTGAAGCTTTCTTT
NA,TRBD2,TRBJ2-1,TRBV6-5,CASRTSGGYNEQFF,TGTGCCAGCAGGACTAGCGGGGGCTACAATGAGCAGTTCTTC
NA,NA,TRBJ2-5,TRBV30,CAWSPGETQYF,TGTGCCTGGAGTCCCGGAGAGACCCAGTACTTC